Sequencing of this T cell receptor beta chain was carried out in a study of blood T cell repertoires in COVID-19. The data were produced by immunoSEQ multiplex PCR, yet TCRdb's version contains in-frame clones alone and is incomplete. The sample carries 81,000 or so clones, about nine tenths recorded once. V lost 4 bases and J lost 4; bases outside the gene matches: 2. The V gene's germline CDR1 is MNHEY and CDR2 SVGAGI. The CDR3 totals 14 residues. V usage is TRBV6-5 and J usage is TRBJ2-2, with 8 bases aligning to TRBD1. Specimen: peripheral blood. This TCR came from a man between 65 and 79 years old with active or convalescent COVID-19. The CDR3 DNA reads TGTGCCAGCAGTTCGGACAGGGTCACCGGGGAGCTGTTTTTT. Protein: CASSSDRVTGELFF.